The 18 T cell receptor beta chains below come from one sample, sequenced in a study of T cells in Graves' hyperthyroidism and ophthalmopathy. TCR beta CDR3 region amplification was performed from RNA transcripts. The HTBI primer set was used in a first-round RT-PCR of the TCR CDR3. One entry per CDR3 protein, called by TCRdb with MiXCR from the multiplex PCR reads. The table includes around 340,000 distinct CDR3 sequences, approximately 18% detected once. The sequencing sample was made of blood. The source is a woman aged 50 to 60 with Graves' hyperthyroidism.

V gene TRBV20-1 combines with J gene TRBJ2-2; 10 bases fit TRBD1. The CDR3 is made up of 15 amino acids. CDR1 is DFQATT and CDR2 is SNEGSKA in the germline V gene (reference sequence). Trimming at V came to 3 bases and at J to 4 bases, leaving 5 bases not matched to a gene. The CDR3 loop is CSASGDRGITGELFF. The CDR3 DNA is TGCAGTGCTAGCGGGGACAGGGGCATCACCGGGGAGCTGTTTTTT.

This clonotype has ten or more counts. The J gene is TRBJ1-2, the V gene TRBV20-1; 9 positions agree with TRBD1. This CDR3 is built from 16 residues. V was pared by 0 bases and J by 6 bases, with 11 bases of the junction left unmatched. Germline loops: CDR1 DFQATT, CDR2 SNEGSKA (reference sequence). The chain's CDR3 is CSARDRRTGVYNGYTF. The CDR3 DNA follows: TGCAGTGCTAGAGATCGACGGACAGGGGTGTATAATGGCTACACCTTC.

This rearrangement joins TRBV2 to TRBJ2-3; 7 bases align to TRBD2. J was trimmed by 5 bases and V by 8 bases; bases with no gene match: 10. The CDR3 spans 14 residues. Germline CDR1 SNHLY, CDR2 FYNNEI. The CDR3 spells CASRVAGVGDTQYF. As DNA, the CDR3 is TGTGCCAGCCGGGTTGCGGGGGTAGGAGATACGCAGTATTTT. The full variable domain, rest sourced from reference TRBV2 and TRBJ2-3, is EPEVTQTPSHQVTQMGQEVILRCVPISNHLYFYWYRQILGQKVEFLVSFYNNEISEKSEIFDDQFSVERPDGSNFTLKIRSTKLEDSAMYFCASRVAGVGDTQYFGPGTRLTVL.

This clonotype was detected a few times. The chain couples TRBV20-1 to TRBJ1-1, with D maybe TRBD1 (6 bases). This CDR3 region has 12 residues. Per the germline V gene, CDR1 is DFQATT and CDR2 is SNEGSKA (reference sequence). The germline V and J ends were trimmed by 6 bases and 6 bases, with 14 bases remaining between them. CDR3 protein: CSAEGDPPEAFF. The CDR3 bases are TGCAGTGCCGAGGGGGACCCACCTGAAGCTTTCTTT.

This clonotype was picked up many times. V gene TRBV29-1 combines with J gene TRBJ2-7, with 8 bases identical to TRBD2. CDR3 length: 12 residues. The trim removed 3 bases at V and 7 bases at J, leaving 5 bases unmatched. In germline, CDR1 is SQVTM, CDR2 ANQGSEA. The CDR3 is CSVDRGGQEQYF. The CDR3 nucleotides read TGCAGCGTTGACCGGGGGGGGCAAGAGCAGTACTTC.

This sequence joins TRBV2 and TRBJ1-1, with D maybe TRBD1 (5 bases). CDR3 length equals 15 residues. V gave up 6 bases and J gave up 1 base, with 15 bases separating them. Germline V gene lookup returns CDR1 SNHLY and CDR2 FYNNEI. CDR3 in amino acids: CASSQSRTRNTEAFF. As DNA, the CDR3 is TGTGCCAGCAGCCAGAGCCGGACAAGGAACACTGAAGCTTTCTTT.

The CDR3 spells CASSGGASGGDEQFF. The CDR3, as DNA: TGCGCCAGCAGCGGGGGGGCTAGCGGGGGCGATGAGCAGTTCTTC. J is TRBJ2-1 and V is TRBV5-1, with 10 positions matching TRBD2. The CDR3 totals 15 residues. Per germline, CDR1 SGHRS and CDR2 YFSETQ. J lost 8 bases, V lost 4 bases, and 9 bases had no gene match.

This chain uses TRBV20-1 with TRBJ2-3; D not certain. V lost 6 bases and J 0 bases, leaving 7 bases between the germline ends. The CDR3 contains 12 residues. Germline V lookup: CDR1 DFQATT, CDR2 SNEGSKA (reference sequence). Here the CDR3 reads CSAEESTDTQYF. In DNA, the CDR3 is TGCAGTGCAGAGGAAAGCACAGATACGCAGTATTTT.

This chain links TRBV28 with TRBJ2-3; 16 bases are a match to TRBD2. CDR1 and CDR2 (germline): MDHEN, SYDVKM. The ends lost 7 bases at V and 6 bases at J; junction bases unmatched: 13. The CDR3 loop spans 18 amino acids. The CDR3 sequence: CASNSNTGTSGGADTQYF. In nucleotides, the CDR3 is TGTGCCAGCAATTCGAACACCGGGACTAGCGGGGGGGCCGATACGCAGTATTTT. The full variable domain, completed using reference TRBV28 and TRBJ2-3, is DVKVTQSSRYLVKRTGEKVFLECVQDMDHENMFWYRQDPGLGLRLIYFSYDVKMKEKGDIPEGYSVSREKKERFSLILESASTNQTSMYLCASNSNTGTSGGADTQYFGPGTRLTVL.

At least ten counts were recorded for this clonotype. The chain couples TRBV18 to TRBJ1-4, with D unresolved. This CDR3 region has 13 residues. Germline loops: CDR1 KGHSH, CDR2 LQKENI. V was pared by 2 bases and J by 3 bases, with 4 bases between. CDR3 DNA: TGTGCCAGCTCACCAACACCTAATGAAAAACTGTTTTTT. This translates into CASSPTPNEKLFF.

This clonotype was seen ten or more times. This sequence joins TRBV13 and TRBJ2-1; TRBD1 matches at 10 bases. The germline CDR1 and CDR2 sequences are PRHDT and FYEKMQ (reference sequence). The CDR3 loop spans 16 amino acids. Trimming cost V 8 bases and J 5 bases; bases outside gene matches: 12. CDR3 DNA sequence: TGTGCCAGCTCATTCCCGGGACAGGGGTTCCACAATGAGCAGTTCTTC. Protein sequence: CASSFPGQGFHNEQFF.

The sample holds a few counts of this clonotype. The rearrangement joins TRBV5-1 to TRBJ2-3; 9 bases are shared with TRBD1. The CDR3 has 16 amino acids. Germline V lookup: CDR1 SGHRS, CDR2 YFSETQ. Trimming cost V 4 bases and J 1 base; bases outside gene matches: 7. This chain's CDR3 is CASSTGTGWGTDTQYF. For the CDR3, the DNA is TGCGCCAGCAGCACGGGGACAGGGTGGGGCACAGATACGCAGTATTTT.

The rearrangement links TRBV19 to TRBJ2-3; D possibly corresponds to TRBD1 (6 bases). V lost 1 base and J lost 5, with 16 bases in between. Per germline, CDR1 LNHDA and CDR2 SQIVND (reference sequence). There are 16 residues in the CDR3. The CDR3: CASSIAVPGEGDTQYF. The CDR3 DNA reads TGTGCCAGTAGTATAGCCGTGCCAGGGGAAGGAGATACGCAGTATTTT.

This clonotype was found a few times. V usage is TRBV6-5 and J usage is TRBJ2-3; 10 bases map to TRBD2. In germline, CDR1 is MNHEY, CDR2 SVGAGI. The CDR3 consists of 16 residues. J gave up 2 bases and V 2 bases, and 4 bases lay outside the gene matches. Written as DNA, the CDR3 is TGTGCCAGCAGTTACGTTAGCGGGAGGCTCACAGATACGCAGTATTTT. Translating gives CASSYVSGRLTDTQYF.

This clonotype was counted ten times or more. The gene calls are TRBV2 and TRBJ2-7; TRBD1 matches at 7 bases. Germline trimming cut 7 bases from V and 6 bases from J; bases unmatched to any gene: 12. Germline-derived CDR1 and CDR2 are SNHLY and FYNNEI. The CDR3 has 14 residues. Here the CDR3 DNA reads TGTGCCAGCAACGGGCCCAAGGGGGCGGGCGAGCAGTACTTC. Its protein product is CASNGPKGAGEQYF.

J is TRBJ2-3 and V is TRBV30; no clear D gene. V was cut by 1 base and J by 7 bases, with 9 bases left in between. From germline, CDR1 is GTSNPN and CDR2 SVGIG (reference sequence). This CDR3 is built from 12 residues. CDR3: CAWSASGHTQYF. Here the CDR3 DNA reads TGTGCCTGGAGTGCCTCAGGCCATACGCAGTATTTT.

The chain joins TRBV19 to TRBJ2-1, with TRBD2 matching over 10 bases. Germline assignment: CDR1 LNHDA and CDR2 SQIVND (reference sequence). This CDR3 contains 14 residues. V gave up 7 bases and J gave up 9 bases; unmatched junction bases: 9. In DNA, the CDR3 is TGTGCCAGTACGCCCGGGACTAGCGTCGGTGAGCAGTTCTTC. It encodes CASTPGTSVGEQFF. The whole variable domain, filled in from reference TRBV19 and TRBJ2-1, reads DGGITQSPKYLFRKEGQNVTLSCEQNLNHDAMYWYRQDPGQGLRLIYYSQIVNDFQKGDIAEGYSVSREKKESFPLTVTSAQKNPTAFYLCASTPGTSVGEQFFGPGTRLTVL.

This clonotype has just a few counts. Here the CDR3 reads CASSQPTGKNEQFF. DNA of the CDR3: TGTGCCAGCAGCCAACCGACAGGGAAGAATGAGCAGTTCTTC. The J gene is TRBJ2-1, the V gene TRBV7-2; 7 nucleotides agree with TRBD1. CDR1 SGHTA and CDR2 FQGNSA come from the germline V gene. The CDR3 runs to 14 residues. Trimming at V came to 5 bases and at J to 7 bases, leaving 8 bases not matched to a gene.